This entry is about one T cell receptor beta chain. Its antigen is not identified. CDR1 is MDHEN, CDR2 SYDVKM, per germline. V was clipped by 6 bases and J by 4 bases; unmatched bases: 13. The CDR3 spans 16 residues. The data were taken from a study of shared clonotypes between healthy human individuals. Donors comprised healthy HIV-negative adults lacking recent acute infections or vaccinations. The authors distributed each subset's genomic DNA evenly over several immunoSEQ plates. Sequencing used immunoSEQ multiplex PCR; TCRdb keeps in-frame clones, though not all of them. This table holds hundreds of thousands of clones, roughly 97% found once. General study findings and limits: For naive CD4 cells, approximately 5% of clonotypes were shared across several donors. Naive subsets generally exceeded memory subsets in estimated richness.

The chain uses TRBV28 and TRBJ2-7, with 9 bases identical to TRBD2. The sequenced material came from naive CD4+ T cells sorted from blood. The subset was: CD45RA+ positively selected. This sequence originates from a woman aged 30 to 39 in good health. The CDR3 here is CASSFPRREGRYEQYF. Here the CDR3 DNA reads TGTGCCAGCAGCTTCCCCAGGCGGGAGGGCCGGTACGAGCAGTACTTC.